This T cell receptor (beta chain) appears in the sequencing data of a study of Ad26.COV2.S vaccination and SARS-CoV-2 variants. The repertoire was sequenced with immunoSEQ multiplex PCR; TCRdb's copy has only in-frame clones and lacks some. The sample includes more than 300,000 clones, around 85% of them seen just once. V was clipped by 7 bases and J by 13 bases, with 22 bases between them. Germline V gene data show CDR1 as SGHTA and CDR2 as FQGNSA. This CDR3 spans 14 amino acids. Specified treatment: roughly 19 received Ad26.COV2.S at low or high dose, single or two shots; about 5 received placebo; per-sample allocation not given. Collection of the samples took place on day 63 after the first injection of vaccine or placebo.

The specimen comprised peripheral blood, sampled in a trial of Ad26.COV2.S vaccine versus placebo. J is TRBJ2-2 and V is TRBV7-2; possible D gene TRBD2, 8 bases. The sequence was obtained from a person between 18 and 65 years old who received the Ad26.COV2.S COVID-19 vaccine or a placebo. Here the CDR3 DNA reads TGTGCCAGCACTCTAGGGGCAGGGGGACTAGTGCTGTTTTTT. Its translation is CASTLGAGGLVLFF. Variable domain in full (rest from reference TRBV7-2 and TRBJ2-2): GAGVSQSPSNKVTEKGKDVELRCDPISGHTALYWYRQSLGQGLEFLIYFQGNSAPDKSGLPSDRFSAERTGGSVSTLTIQRTQQEDSAVYLCASTLGAGGLVLFFGEGSRLTVL.